Sequencing of this T cell receptor beta chain was carried out in a study of cytomegalovirus exposure and HLA in healthy donors. Background on the study: A prior analysis found 100 million to 140 million unique TCR beta sequences from around 200 million T cells. Whole-study results and caveats: Of the V segments, some could not be distinguished, including TRBV6-2 and TRBV6-3, and were excluded. Differences between HLA loci emerged in a later analysis of TCR association rates, with DRB1 most and HLA-C fewest.

With respect to this clone: No antigen is known for it.

The V and J ends lost 5 bases and 5 bases, in that order; junction bases with no gene match: 3. The CDR3 is 13 amino acids. Germline V CDR1 and CDR2: MNHEY, SMNVEV (reference sequence). The PCR contained 60 Vbeta and 13 Jbeta primers. The table came from immunoSEQ multiplex PCR; TCRdb's copy has only in-frame clones and leaves some out. The sample consists of 100,000 or so clones, about 70% of them appearing once. The sequencing input was PBMCs. This rearrangement joins TRBV27 to TRBJ1-5, with 7 nucleotides matching TRBD1. This receptor was taken from a man aged 25-45 years in good health and CMV-seronegative. The DNA of the CDR3 is TGTGCCAGCAGTGACAGGGCCTATCAGCCCCAGCATTTT. It codes for CASSDRAYQPQHF.